Listed here are 9 T cell receptor beta chains from one sample, sequenced in a study of shared clonotypes between healthy human individuals. Sequencing was performed with immunoSEQ multiplex PCR; in TCRdb, only in-frame clones are kept and a portion is missing. The sample records around 530,000 clones, roughly 72% being singletons. Sequences were obtained from PBMCs. The origin of the receptors is a woman in her forties in good health. Some clones in this sample may be carry-over from other donors' samples.

The gene calls are TRBV28 and TRBJ2-1; 7 positions agree with TRBD2. Germline-derived CDR1 and CDR2 are MDHEN and SYDVKM. The CDR3 has 13 residues. V dropped 4 bases and J dropped 15; count of bases not matched to a gene: 12. This CDR3 reads CASSSQGGSQWFF. The CDR3 DNA reads as TGTGCCAGCAGTTCCCAGGGCGGGAGTCAGTGGTTCTTC. Complete variable domain (other parts from reference TRBV28 and TRBJ2-1): DVKVTQSSRYLVKRTGEKVFLECVQDMDHENMFWYRQDPGLGLRLIYFSYDVKMKEKGDIPEGYSVSREKKERFSLILESASTNQTSMYLCASSSQGGSQWFFGPGTRLTVL.

In its sample, this clone was seen once. The chain links TRBV19 to TRBJ2-5; no clear D gene. Deletions cut 2 bases from V and 2 bases from J, with 6 bases between. Germline CDR1 is LNHDA and CDR2 is SQIVND (reference sequence). The CDR3 sequence is 13 residues long. The CDR3 is CASSISPQETQYF. CDR3 in DNA: TGTGCCAGTAGTATAAGCCCTCAAGAGACCCAGTACTTC.

This sequence joins TRBV2 and TRBJ2-5, with a weak D call TRBD2 (5 bases). Germline CDR1 and CDR2: SNHLY and FYNNEI. The V end lost 4 bases, the J end lost 5 bases, and 20 bases lay between the germline ends. The CDR3 consists of 16 residues. In nucleotides, the CDR3 is TGTGCCAGCAGTGTCGGCAGACAACCCTCGGGGGAGACCCAGTACTTC. As protein: CASSVGRQPSGETQYF. Variable domain in full (rest from reference TRBV2 and TRBJ2-5): EPEVTQTPSHQVTQMGQEVILRCVPISNHLYFYWYRQILGQKVEFLVSFYNNEISEKSEIFDDQFSVERPDGSNFTLKIRSTKLEDSAMYFCASSVGRQPSGETQYFGPGTRLLVL.

The rearrangement joins TRBV4-2 to TRBJ2-7; D is undetermined. V dropped 0 bases and J dropped 3 bases, with 12 bases sitting between them. The CDR3 extends over 15 amino acids. The germline gives CDR1 LGHNA, CDR2 YNFKEQ. The CDR3: CASSQDPLKGYEQYF. CDR3 bases: TGTGCCAGCAGCCAAGACCCCTTAAAGGGCTACGAGCAGTACTTC.

In DNA, the CDR3 is TGTGCCAGCAGTTTAGACGGTATCTCCTACGAGCAGTACTTC. The encoded protein is CASSLDGISYEQYF. V usage is TRBV5-6 and J usage is TRBJ2-7; D uncertain. Germline CDR1 SGHDT, CDR2 YYEEEE. Trimming shortened V by 5 bases and J by 0 bases, and 12 bases separated the two germline ends. The CDR3 has 14 residues.

This clone showed up just once. Compared with germline, one end of the junction differs, possibly owing to a read error. The rearrangement joins TRBV28 to TRBJ2-7; tentative D call: TRBD2 (6 bases). Germline V gene lookup returns CDR1 MDHEN and CDR2 SYDVKM. This CDR3 is built from 12 residues. Here the CDR3 reads CASSLREDPPLF. CDR3 in DNA: TGTGCCAGCAGTTTAAGGGAGGATCCGCCGCTCTTC. The variable domain in full, with the rest retrieved from reference TRBV28 and TRBJ2-7, is DVKVTQSSRYLVKRTGEKVFLECVQDMDHENMFWYRQDPGLGLRLIYFSYDVKMKEKGDIPEGYSVSREKKERFSLILESASTNQTSMYLCASSLREDPPLFGPGTRLTVT.

J is TRBJ2-7 and V is TRBV14; D is ambiguous. The V end was cut by 4 bases, the J end by 2 bases, with 12 bases between. The CDR3 is 14 residues long. Germline V gene lookup returns CDR1 SGHDN and CDR2 FVKESK. The CDR3 reads CASSLIGNPYEQYF. The CDR3 region has the DNA TGTGCCAGCAGCCTTATCGGAAATCCCTACGAGCAGTACTTC. Full variable domain (rest looked up from reference TRBV14 and TRBJ2-7): EAGVTQFPSHSVIEKGQTVTLRCDPISGHDNLYWYRRVMGKEIKFLLHFVKESKQDESGMPNNRFLAERTGGTYSTLKVQPAELEDSGVYFCASSLIGNPYEQYFGPGTRLTVT.

This rearrangement joins TRBV28 to TRBJ2-1, with TRBD1 as a possible D gene (6 bases). The CDR3 sequence is 17 residues long. The germline CDR1 and CDR2 sequences are MDHEN and SYDVKM. V was shortened by 2 bases and J by 3 bases, with 17 bases between the two germline ends. CDR3 in DNA: TGTGCCAGCAGTTTACCTGTCGTGACAGGCCTCTACAATGAGCAGTTCTTC. Encoded protein: CASSLPVVTGLYNEQFF.

The rearrangement uses TRBV28 and TRBJ2-5; 7 nucleotides align to TRBD1. The CDR3 spans 15 residues. V dropped 6 bases and J dropped 4; count of bases not matched to a gene: 11. The germline V gene has CDR1 MDHEN and CDR2 SYDVKM. The CDR3 here is CASSKPKAGGETQYF. Here the CDR3 DNA reads TGTGCCAGCAGCAAACCAAAAGCAGGGGGAGAGACCCAGTACTTC.